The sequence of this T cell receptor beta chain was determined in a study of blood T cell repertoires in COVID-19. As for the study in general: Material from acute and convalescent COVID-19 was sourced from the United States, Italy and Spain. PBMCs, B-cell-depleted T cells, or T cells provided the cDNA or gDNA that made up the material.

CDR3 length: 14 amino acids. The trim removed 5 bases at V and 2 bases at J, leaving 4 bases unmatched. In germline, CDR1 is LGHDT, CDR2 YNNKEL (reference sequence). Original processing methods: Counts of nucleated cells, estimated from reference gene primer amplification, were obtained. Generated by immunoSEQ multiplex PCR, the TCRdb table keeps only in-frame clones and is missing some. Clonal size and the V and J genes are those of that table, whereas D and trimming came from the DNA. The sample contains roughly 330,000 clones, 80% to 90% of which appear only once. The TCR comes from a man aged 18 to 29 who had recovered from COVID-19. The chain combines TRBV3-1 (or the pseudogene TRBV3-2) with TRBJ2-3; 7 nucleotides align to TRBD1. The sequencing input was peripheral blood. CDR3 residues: CASSSDRFTDTQYF. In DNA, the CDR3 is TGTGCCAGCAGCTCGGACAGGTTCACAGATACGCAGTATTTT.